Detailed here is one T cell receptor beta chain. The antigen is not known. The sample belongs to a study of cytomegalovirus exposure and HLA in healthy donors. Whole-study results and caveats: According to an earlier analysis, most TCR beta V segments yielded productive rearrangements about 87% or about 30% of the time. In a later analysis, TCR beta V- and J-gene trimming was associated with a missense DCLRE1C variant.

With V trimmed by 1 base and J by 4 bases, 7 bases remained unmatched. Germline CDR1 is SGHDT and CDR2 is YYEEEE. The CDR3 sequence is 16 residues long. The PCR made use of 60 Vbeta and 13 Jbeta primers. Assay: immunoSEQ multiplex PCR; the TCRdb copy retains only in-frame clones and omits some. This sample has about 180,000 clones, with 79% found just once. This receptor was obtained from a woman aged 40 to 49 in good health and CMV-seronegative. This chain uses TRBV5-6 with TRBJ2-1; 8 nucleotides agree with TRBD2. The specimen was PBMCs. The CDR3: CASSLWRGDTYNEQFF. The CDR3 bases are TGTGCCAGCAGCTTGTGGCGGGGGGATACGTACAATGAGCAGTTCTTC.